This T cell receptor beta chain was captured by sequencing in a study of T cell responses to AZD1222 COVID-19 vaccine. Whole-study findings and limits: Variant regions that are unmutated are reportedly the target of nearly half of spike-specific TCRs. Donors skewed white British and female; clonal diversity was possibly underestimated. Only a handful of individuals given AZD1222 were seropositive at baseline. Samples come after the peak T cell response, not at day 14.

TCRdb's table, derived via immunoSEQ multiplex PCR, lists solely in-frame clones and lacks some. The sample has 70,000 to 95,000 clones, about 88% seen once. A note on this clone: Its antigen is currently unknown.

The sequence derives from an adult in good health. The material was peripheral blood, obtained on day 0 of AZD1222 vaccination.

The CDR3 region is CASSQEGTAGEKLFF. CDR3 DNA: TGCGCCAGCAGCCAAGAGGGGACCGCAGGTGAAAAACTGTTTTTT. The chain employs TRBV4-1 and TRBJ1-4; weak D call: TRBD1 (5 bases). This CDR3 contains 15 residues. V was cut by 0 bases and J by 7 bases, with 12 bases left in between. Germline values: CDR1 MGHRA, CDR2 YSYEKL.